The present TCR beta chain was sequenced within a study of blood T cell repertoires in COVID-19. Background on the study: T cells, B-cell-depleted T cells, or PBMCs provided the cDNA or gDNA that served as material.

V lost 9 bases and J lost 1, with 18 bases in between. The CDR3 runs to 15 residues. The germline CDR1 and CDR2 sequences are MNHEY and SVGAGI. TCRdb's table, derived via immunoSEQ multiplex PCR, lists solely in-frame clones and lacks some. The sample carries fewer than 35,000 clones, roughly 88% recorded once. The sample taken for sequencing was peripheral blood. This TCR came from a human donor in a cohort sampled during active COVID-19. The chain recombines TRBV6-5 with TRBJ2-5; D might be TRBD2 (6 bases). DNA of the CDR3: TGTGCCAGTGCGATGGTAGCGGCCCTCCAAGAGACCCAGTACTTC. Translation: CASAMVAALQETQYF.